One sample yielded the 19 T cell receptor beta chains listed below, sequenced in a study of blood T cell repertoires in COVID-19. Sequencing was performed with immunoSEQ multiplex PCR; in TCRdb, only in-frame clones are kept and a portion is missing. The sample has over 120,000 clones, nearly 80% seen once; the top ten hold around 3.2%. The sequenced sample consisted of PBMCs or T cells enriched from blood (not recorded which). These receptor sequences come from a woman aged 50 to 60 who had recovered from COVID-19.

As DNA, the CDR3 is TGTGCCAGCAGCCTCAAACTAGCGGGATCCAATGAGCAGTTCTTC. This sequence encodes CASSLKLAGSNEQFF. The chain is built from TRBV5-4 and TRBJ2-1; 10 bases fit TRBD2. The germline V gene encodes CDR1 SGHNT and CDR2 YYREEE (reference sequence). The CDR3 extends over 15 amino acids. V was pared by 4 bases and J by 6 bases, with 7 bases of the junction left unmatched.

The J gene is TRBJ1-6, the V gene TRBV6-6; tentatively, D is TRBD1 (5 bases). V was pared by 6 bases and J by 12 bases, with 9 bases between. The CDR3 totals 11 residues. Per the germline V gene, CDR1 is MNHNY and CDR2 is SVGAGI (reference sequence). The CDR3 coding sequence is TGTGCCAGCAGCAATCAGGGACCCCTCCACTTT. Translation: CASSNQGPLHF.

J is TRBJ2-7 and V is TRBV30; weak D call: TRBD2 (6 bases). This CDR3 contains 15 residues. V was pared by 1 base and J by 2 bases, with 15 bases between. Looked up from germline, CDR1 is GTSNPN and CDR2 is SVGIG (reference sequence). This CDR3 reads CAWSEAGEAPYEQYF. The DNA of the CDR3 is TGTGCCTGGAGTGAAGCGGGCGAGGCGCCCTACGAGCAGTACTTC.

The chain joins TRBV4-1 to TRBJ2-1; possible D gene TRBD1, 6 bases. Trimming pared 0 bases from V and 0 bases from J, leaving 9 bases between. The CDR3 is 16 residues long. The germline gives CDR1 MGHRA, CDR2 YSYEKL. CDR3 loop: CASSQEVRGSYNEQFF. For the CDR3, the DNA is TGCGCCAGCAGCCAAGAAGTCAGGGGCTCCTACAATGAGCAGTTCTTC.

This sequence joins TRBV2 and TRBJ2-7, with 11 bases matching TRBD2. Germline assignment: CDR1 SNHLY and CDR2 FYNNEI. Trimming cost V 7 bases and J 5 bases; bases outside gene matches: 10. The CDR3 totals 15 residues. The CDR3 protein is CASKPFSGGADEQYF. DNA for the CDR3: TGTGCCAGCAAGCCCTTTAGCGGGGGGGCCGACGAGCAGTACTTC.

This sequence joins TRBV4-2 and TRBJ2-1; 12 bases are shared with TRBD2. Losses at the gene ends were 2 bases for V and 5 bases for J; bases not matched to a gene: 4. The CDR3 runs 16 residues. Germline loops: CDR1 LGHNA, CDR2 YNFKEQ. Here the CDR3 DNA reads TGTGCCAGCAGCCAATTGGGACTAGCGGGTAACAATGAGCAGTTCTTC. The encoded protein is CASSQLGLAGNNEQFF.

DNA of the CDR3: TGTGCCAGCAGCTTGGGGAGCGGGAGTAGGAATGAGCAGTTCTTC. Translated, it gives CASSLGSGSRNEQFF. V gene TRBV7-9 combines with J gene TRBJ2-1; 8 positions agree with TRBD2. This CDR3 has 15 residues. Germline V gene lookup returns CDR1 SEHNR and CDR2 FQNEAQ (reference sequence). V gave up 3 bases and J gave up 7 bases; unmatched junction bases: 8. Based on the CDR3 plus reference TRBV7-9 and TRBJ2-1, the full variable domain is DTGVSQNPRHKITKRGQNVTFRCDPISEHNRLYWYRQTLGQGPEFLTYFQNEAQLEKSRLLSDRFSAERPKGSFSTLEIQRTEQGDSAMYLCASSLGSGSRNEQFFGPGTRLTVL.

The gene calls are TRBV5-4 and TRBJ1-1, with TRBD1 matching 8 bases. Germline V CDR1 and CDR2: SGHNT, YYREEE (reference sequence). The V segment lost 0 bases and the J segment 5 bases; nucleotides outside the gene matches: 3. This CDR3 spans 14 amino acids. CDR3 residues: CASSLGTGRTEAFF. For the CDR3, the DNA is TGTGCCAGCAGCTTGGGGACAGGGAGAACTGAAGCTTTCTTT.

V and J are TRBV5-6 and TRBJ1-6; D unresolved. Per the germline V gene, CDR1 is SGHDT and CDR2 is YYEEEE. V was cut by 4 bases and J by 8 bases, with 10 bases left in between. The CDR3 has 13 amino acids. The CDR3 sequence: CASSPGNYSPLHF. The CDR3 bases are TGTGCCAGCAGCCCCGGGAACTATTCACCCCTCCACTTT.

CDR3 coding DNA: TGCGCCAGCAGCTTGGGCTCTGGGGGCGAGGCTGGCTACACCTTC. Residues: CASSLGSGGEAGYTF. The chain links TRBV5-1 to TRBJ1-2, with TRBD1 as a possible D gene (6 bases). The germline V gene has CDR1 SGHRS and CDR2 YFSETQ. The CDR3 length is 15 residues. V dropped 0 bases and J dropped 7 bases, with 16 bases sitting between them.

The chain recombines TRBV11-2 with TRBJ2-7, with 7 bases that match TRBD1. Per the germline V gene, CDR1 is SGHAT and CDR2 is FQNNGV. The V segment lost 5 bases and the J segment 1 base; nucleotides outside the gene matches: 11. This CDR3 has 16 amino acids. The CDR3 DNA sequence: TGTGCCAGCAGCCCCAAGCGACAGGGCCTATCCTACGAGCAGTACTTC. This gives the protein CASSPKRQGLSYEQYF.

The chain has TRBV5-1 and TRBJ2-7, with TRBD2 matching 10 bases. V was pared by 1 base and J by 0 bases, with 4 bases of the junction left unmatched. Germline loops: CDR1 SGHRS, CDR2 YFSETQ. CDR3 length equals 16 residues. The CDR3 DNA follows: TGCGCCAGCAGCTTGCAAGCTAGCGGGAGCTCCTACGAGCAGTACTTC. Amino acid sequence: CASSLQASGSSYEQYF.

This clone occurred once. The rearrangement uses TRBV12-5 and TRBJ2-3, with 8 bases aligning to TRBD2. This CDR3 has 17 residues. Trimming removed 5 bases from V and 6 bases from J; junction bases left unmatched: 16. From germline, CDR1 is LGHNT and CDR2 FRNRAP. The CDR3 nucleotides are TGTGCTAGTGGTGGCCCGGGACTAGTGGGGGAGATTGATACGCAGTATTTT. Translated, it gives CASGGPGLVGEIDTQYF.

This clone has a handful of counts. The chain uses TRBV9 and TRBJ2-1, with D maybe TRBD1 (5 bases). This CDR3 comprises 12 residues. CDR1 SGDLS and CDR2 YYNGEE come from the germline V gene. V lost 3 bases, J lost 9 bases, and 10 bases lay in between. CDR3 residues: CASSAGSVEQFF. As DNA, the CDR3 is TGTGCCAGCAGCGCAGGGTCGGTTGAGCAGTTCTTC.

V gene TRBV30 combines with J gene TRBJ2-4, with unresolved D. V lost 1 base and J 2 bases, leaving 12 bases between the germline ends. Germline lookup yields CDR1 GTSNPN and CDR2 SVGIG (reference sequence). CDR3 size: 15 residues. The CDR3 nucleotides are TGTGCCTGGAGTGCCGACAAGCAGACCAAAAACATTCAGTACTTC. This translates into CAWSADKQTKNIQYF. The whole variable domain, remainder taken from reference TRBV30 and TRBJ2-4, is SQTIHQWPATLVQPVGSPLSLECTVEGTSNPNLYWYRQAAGRGLQLLFYSVGIGQISSEVPQNLSASRPQDRQFILSSKKLLLSDSGFYLCAWSADKQTKNIQYFGAGTRLSVL.

V and J are TRBV5-1 and TRBJ2-2, with D possibly matching TRBD1 (6 bases). The CDR3 has 16 amino acids. The V end was cut by 0 bases, the J end by 5 bases, with 14 bases between. Germline V CDR1 and CDR2: SGHRS, YFSETQ. CDR3 protein: CASSLEQGSRTGELFF. The CDR3 coding sequence is TGCGCCAGCAGCTTGGAACAGGGTTCAAGAACCGGGGAGCTGTTTTTT. Complete variable domain (other parts from reference TRBV5-1 and TRBJ2-2): KAGVTQTPRYLIKTRGQQVTLSCSPISGHRSVSWYQQTPGQGLQFLFEYFSETQRNKGNFPGRFSGRQFSNSRSEMNVSTLELGDSALYLCASSLEQGSRTGELFFGEGSRLTVL.

The chain links TRBV20-1 to TRBJ2-1; 8 positions agree with TRBD2. Germline trimming cut 3 bases from V and 6 bases from J; bases unmatched to any gene: 10. CDR3 length: 15 amino acids. Per germline, CDR1 DFQATT and CDR2 SNEGSKA (reference sequence). As DNA, the CDR3 is TGCAGTGCTAGTGGCGCGGGAGGCGATTTCAATGAGCAGTTCTTC. Its protein product is CSASGAGGDFNEQFF.

The chain employs TRBV3-1 (or the pseudogene TRBV3-2) and TRBJ1-2; D remains ambiguous. V gave up 1 base and J gave up 4 bases, with 13 bases separating them. CDR1 is LGHDT, CDR2 YNNKEL, per germline (reference sequence). CDR3 length: 15 residues. CDR3 bases: TGTGCCAGCAGCCAAGCGGGGATTGTGGGCTATGGCTACACCTTC. Encoded protein: CASSQAGIVGYGYTF.

The rearrangement links TRBV7-2 to TRBJ2-1, with 7 positions matching TRBD2. The CDR3 spans 15 residues. Germline lookup yields CDR1 SGHTA and CDR2 FQGNSA. The J segment lost 6 bases and the V segment lost 7 bases, leaving 12 bases of the junction unmatched. In DNA form, the CDR3 reads TGTGCCAGCACTCCCTGGGGCGGGAGATTCAATGAGCAGTTCTTC. As protein: CASTPWGGRFNEQFF.